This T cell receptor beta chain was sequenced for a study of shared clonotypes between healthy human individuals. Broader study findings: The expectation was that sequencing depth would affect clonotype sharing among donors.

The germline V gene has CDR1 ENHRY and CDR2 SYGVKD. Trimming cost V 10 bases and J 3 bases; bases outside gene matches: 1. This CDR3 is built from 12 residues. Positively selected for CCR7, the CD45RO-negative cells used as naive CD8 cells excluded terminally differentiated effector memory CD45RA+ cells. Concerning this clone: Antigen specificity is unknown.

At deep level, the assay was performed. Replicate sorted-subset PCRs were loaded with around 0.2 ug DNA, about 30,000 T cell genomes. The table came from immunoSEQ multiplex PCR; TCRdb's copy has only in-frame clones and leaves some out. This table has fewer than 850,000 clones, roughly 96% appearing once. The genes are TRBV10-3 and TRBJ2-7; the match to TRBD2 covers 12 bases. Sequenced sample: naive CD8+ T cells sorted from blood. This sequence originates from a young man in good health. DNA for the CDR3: TGTGCCACGACTAGCGGGAGCTACGAGCAGTACTTC. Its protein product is CATTSGSYEQYF.